This T cell receptor (beta chain) derives from a study of blood T cell repertoires in COVID-19. About the research overall: Samples taken during acute and convalescent COVID-19 were collected in the United States, Italy and Spain. Nucleic acid was either cDNA or gDNA, and it came from T cells, B-cell-depleted T cells, or PBMCs.

In the source study's methods: Cell counts per sample came from amplifying reference gene primers. This table comes from immunoSEQ multiplex PCR, and its TCRdb copy is limited to in-frame clones, with some not included. Clone size and the V and J calls come from that table; the DNA yielded D and trimming. The table shows fewer than 15,000 clones, with over 80% occurring only once. V shed 1 base, J shed 4 bases, and the junction held 4 bases outside the gene matches. The CDR3 is 16 amino acids. CDR1 is SGHVS and CDR2 is FNYEAQ in the germline V gene. This clonotype was sampled from a man aged 50 or older with active COVID-19. The V and J genes are TRBV7-6 and TRBJ2-1; 10 bases are shared with TRBD1. The sequencing input was peripheral blood. DNA for the CDR3: TGTGCCAGCAGCTTAGGCGGACAGGGGGGTTACAATGAGCAGTTCTTC. This codes for CASSLGGQGGYNEQFF. Full variable domain (outside the CDR3, taken from reference TRBV7-6 and TRBJ2-1): GAGVSQSPRYKVTKRGQDVALRCDPISGHVSLYWYRQALGQGPEFLTYFNYEAQQDKSGLPNDRFSAERPEGSISTLTIQRTEQRDSAMYRCASSLGGQGGYNEQFFGPGTRLTVL.